This T cell receptor beta chain was observed in a study of CD8 T cells in Susac syndrome (dated by TCRdb to between 2018 and 2021). With respect to the entire study: Of the Susac syndrome patients who were sequenced, more than five had clinically active disease and eight or nine were in clinical remission. Whether CD8+ T cell activation and differentiation in Susac syndrome was antigen driven was tested using repertoire sequencing. At blood withdrawal, Susac syndrome patients were either therapy-naive, taking corticosteroids (in some cases with IVIg as well), or taking IVIg alone. The study at large found these results: The CD4+ T cell repertoire of patients with Susac syndrome showed no detectable clonal expansion. The number of individuals in the TCR sequencing and HLA analysis was recognized as being relatively small.

Peripheral blood CD8+ and CD4+ T cells from healthy donors, Susac syndrome patients and multiple sclerosis patients were profiled using high-throughput TCR beta sequencing. Susac syndrome patients met recently defined diagnostic criteria for definite or probable disease. Bulk CD8+ and CD4+ T cells were purified by magnetic negative isolation, while CD8+ TEMRA cells were enriched using FACS. Blood was collected in EDTA tubes and processed within 24 hours, with PBMCs isolated through density gradient centrifugation. PBMCs destined for TCR sequencing were cryopreserved in liquid nitrogen and later thawed in a 37 °C water bath. The sorted or isolated CD4+, CD8+ and CD8+ TEMRA cells reached a purity of at least 90%. The CDR3 measures 16 amino acids from cysteine to phenylalanine. Only the CDR3 DNA is retained, 48 bases long and in frame from the first base. For CDR1 and CDR2, the germline V gene lists MDHEN and SYDVKM. Trimming removed 4 bases from V and 5 bases from J, leaving 18 bases between the germline ends.

RNA was extracted with the RNeasy kit and roughly 0.45 to 1 ug was reverse transcribed using random hexamers. TCR beta CDR3 regions were amplified with the immunoSEQ multiplex PCR assay covering 54 Vbeta and 13 Jbeta segments. PCR amplification bias was corrected using a synthetic template baseline for primer optimization and computational correction. The source study handled its data this way. Reads were annotated to V, D and J genes according to IMGT and were analyzed with immunoSEQ Analyzer, with only productive sequences retained. Clonality was computed as one minus Shannon entropy normalized by log2 of the number of productive unique sequences. For each patient and control, public and private clones were evaluated among the 100 most prevalent clones. Clones were defined as Susac-specific when absent from the healthy and MS cohorts, from about 1,100 published viral clones and from other ImmuneACCESS disease sequences. TCRdb cleaned the public reads at Q25 with fastp, built clones with MiXCR and kept in-frame beta chains. Rows are unified per CDR3 protein, each entry keeping the most common DNA and genes. TCRdb's processing, not the study's, gives the V and J calls here. The sample profile shows roughly 200,000 distinct CDR3 sequences; just under 95% of them were found once. About 0.1% of the sample rests with the top ten.

As to this clonotype: This receptor's antigen is unknown. No much larger clone is present one base from it, and per-base qualities are unavailable.

The source material was CD4+ T cells from PBMCs. This TCR was sampled from a human donor with Susac syndrome. This chain is built from TRBV28 and TRBJ1-5; 5 matching bases give a weak D call of TRBD1. CDR3 protein: CASSSAEGQGHQPQHF. The sequenced DNA is TGTGCCAGCAGTTCCGCGGAGGGCCAGGGTCATCAGCCCCAGCATTTT.